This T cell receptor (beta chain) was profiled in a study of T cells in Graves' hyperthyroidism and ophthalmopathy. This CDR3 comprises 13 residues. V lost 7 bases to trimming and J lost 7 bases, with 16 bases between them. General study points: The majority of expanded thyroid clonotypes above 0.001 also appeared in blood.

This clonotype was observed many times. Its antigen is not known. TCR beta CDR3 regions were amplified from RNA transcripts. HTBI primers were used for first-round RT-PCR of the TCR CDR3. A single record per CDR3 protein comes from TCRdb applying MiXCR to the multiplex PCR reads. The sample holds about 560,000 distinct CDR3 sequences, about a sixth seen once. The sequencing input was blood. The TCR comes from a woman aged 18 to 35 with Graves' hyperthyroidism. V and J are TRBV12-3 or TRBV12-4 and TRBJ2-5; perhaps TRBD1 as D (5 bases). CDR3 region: CASTWGAWGTQYF. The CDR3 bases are TGTGCCAGCACCTGGGGCGCGTGGGGGACCCAGTACTTC.